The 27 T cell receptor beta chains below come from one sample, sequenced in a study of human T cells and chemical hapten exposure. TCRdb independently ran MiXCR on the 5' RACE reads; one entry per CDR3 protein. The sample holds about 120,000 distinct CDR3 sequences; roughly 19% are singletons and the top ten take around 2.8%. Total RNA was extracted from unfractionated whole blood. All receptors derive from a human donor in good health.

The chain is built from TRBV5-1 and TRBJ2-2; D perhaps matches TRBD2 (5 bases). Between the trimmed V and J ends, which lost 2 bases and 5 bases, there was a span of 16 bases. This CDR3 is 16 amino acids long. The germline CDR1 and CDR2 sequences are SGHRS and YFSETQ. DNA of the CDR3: TGCGCCAGCAGCTTCACGACCCGGACGGGGACCGGGGAGCTGTTTTTT. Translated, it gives CASSFTTRTGTGELFF. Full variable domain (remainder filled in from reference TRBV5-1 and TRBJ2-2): KAGVTQTPRYLIKTRGQQVTLSCSPISGHRSVSWYQQTPGQGLQFLFEYFSETQRNKGNFPGRFSGRQFSNSRSEMNVSTLELGDSALYLCASSFTTRTGTGELFFGEGSRLTVL.

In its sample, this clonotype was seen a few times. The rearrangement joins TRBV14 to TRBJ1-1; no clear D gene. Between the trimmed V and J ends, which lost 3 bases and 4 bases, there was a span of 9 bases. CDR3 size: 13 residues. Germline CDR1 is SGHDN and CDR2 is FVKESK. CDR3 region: CASSQGLVTEAFF. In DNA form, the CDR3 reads TGTGCCAGCAGCCAGGGGTTGGTCACTGAAGCTTTCTTT. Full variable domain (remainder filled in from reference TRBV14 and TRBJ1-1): EAGVTQFPSHSVIEKGQTVTLRCDPISGHDNLYWYRRVMGKEIKFLLHFVKESKQDESGMPNNRFLAERTGGTYSTLKVQPAELEDSGVYFCASSQGLVTEAFFGQGTRLTVV.

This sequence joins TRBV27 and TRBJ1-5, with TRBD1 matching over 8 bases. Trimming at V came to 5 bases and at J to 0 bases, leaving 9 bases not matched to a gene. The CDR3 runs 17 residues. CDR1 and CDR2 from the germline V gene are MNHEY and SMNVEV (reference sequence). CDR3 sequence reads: CASSLLGQGHSNQPQHF. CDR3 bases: TGTGCCAGCAGTCTCCTTGGACAGGGCCATAGCAATCAGCCCCAGCATTTT.

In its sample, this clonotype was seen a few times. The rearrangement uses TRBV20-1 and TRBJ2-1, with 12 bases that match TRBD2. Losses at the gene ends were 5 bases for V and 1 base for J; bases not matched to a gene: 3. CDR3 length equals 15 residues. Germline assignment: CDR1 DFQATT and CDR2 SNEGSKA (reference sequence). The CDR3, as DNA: TGCAGTGCTCGTCTAGCGGGAGGGTCCTACAATGAGCAGTTCTTC. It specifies CSARLAGGSYNEQFF.

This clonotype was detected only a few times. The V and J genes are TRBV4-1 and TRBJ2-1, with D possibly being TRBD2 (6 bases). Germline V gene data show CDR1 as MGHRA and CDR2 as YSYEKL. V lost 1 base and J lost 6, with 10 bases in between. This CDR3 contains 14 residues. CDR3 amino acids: CASSQVTSRNEQFF. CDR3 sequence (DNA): TGCGCCAGCAGCCAAGTAACTAGCCGCAATGAGCAGTTCTTC.

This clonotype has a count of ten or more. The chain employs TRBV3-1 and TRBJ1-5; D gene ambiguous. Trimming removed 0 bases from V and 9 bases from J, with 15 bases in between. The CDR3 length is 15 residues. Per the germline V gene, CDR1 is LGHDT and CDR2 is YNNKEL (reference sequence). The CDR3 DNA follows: TGTGCCAGCAGCCAAGATAGGGTCCCTGAGAGGCCCCAGCATTTT. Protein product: CASSQDRVPERPQHF.

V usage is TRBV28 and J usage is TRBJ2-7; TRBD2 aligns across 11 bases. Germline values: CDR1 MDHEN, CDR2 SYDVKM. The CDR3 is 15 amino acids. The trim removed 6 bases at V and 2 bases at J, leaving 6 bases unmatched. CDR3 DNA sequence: TGTGCCAGCAGGCCCCTAGCGGGAGGCCCCTACGAGCAGTACTTC. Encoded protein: CASRPLAGGPYEQYF. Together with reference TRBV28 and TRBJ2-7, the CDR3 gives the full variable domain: DVKVTQSSRYLVKRTGEKVFLECVQDMDHENMFWYRQDPGLGLRLIYFSYDVKMKEKGDIPEGYSVSREKKERFSLILESASTNQTSMYLCASRPLAGGPYEQYFGPGTRLTVT.

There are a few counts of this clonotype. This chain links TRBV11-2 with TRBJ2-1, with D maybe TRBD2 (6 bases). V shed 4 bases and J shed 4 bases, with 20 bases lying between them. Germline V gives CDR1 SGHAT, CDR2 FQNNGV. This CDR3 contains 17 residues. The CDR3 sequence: CASSSRAGGEIYNEQFF. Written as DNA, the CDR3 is TGTGCCAGCAGCTCGAGGGCAGGCGGGGAAATTTACAATGAGCAGTTCTTC.

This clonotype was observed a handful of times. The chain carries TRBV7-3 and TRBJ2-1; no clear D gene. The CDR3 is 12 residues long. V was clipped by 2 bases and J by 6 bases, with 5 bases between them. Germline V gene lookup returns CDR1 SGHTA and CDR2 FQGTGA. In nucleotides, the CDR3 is TGTGCCAGCAGCTTAGCCTCCAATGAGCAGTTCTTC. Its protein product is CASSLASNEQFF.

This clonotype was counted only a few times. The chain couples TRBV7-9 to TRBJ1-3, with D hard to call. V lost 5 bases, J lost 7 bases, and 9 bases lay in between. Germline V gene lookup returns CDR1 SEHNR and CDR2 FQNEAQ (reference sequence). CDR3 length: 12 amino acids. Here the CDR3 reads CASSQNGNTIYF. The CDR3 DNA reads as TGTGCCAGCAGCCAGAATGGGAACACCATATATTTT.

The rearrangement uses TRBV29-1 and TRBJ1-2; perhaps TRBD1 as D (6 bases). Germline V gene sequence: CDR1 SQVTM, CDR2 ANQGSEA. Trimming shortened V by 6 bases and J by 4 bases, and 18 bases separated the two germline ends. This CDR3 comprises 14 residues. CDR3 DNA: TGCAGCGTCCTGGACAGCGGGAAGGGCTATGGCTACACCTTC. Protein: CSVLDSGKGYGYTF.

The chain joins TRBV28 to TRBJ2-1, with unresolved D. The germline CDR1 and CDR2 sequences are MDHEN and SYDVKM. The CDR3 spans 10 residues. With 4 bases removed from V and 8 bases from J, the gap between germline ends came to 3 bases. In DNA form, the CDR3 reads TGTGCCAGCAGTTCCTATGAGCAGTTCTTC. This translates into CASSSYEQFF. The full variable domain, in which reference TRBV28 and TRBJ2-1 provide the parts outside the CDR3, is DVKVTQSSRYLVKRTGEKVFLECVQDMDHENMFWYRQDPGLGLRLIYFSYDVKMKEKGDIPEGYSVSREKKERFSLILESASTNQTSMYLCASSSYEQFFGPGTRLTVL.

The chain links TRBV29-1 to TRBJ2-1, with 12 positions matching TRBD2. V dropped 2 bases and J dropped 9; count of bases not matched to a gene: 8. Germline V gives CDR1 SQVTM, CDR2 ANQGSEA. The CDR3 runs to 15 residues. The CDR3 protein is CSVERLAGDFAEQFF. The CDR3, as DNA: TGCAGCGTTGAAAGACTAGCGGGAGATTTTGCTGAGCAGTTCTTC.

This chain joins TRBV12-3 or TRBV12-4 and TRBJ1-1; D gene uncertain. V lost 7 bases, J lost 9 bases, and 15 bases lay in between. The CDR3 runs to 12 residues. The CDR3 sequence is CASNSPGDKAFF. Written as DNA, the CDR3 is TGTGCCAGCAACTCACCGGGAGATAAAGCTTTCTTT.

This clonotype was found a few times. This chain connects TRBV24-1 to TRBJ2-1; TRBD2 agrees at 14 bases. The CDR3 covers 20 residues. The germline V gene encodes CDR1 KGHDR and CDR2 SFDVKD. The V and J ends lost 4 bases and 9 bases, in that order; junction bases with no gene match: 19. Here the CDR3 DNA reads TGTGCCACCAGTGACTCACCCCCCCCGCGGACTAGCGGGAGGAGGGGTGAGCAGTTCTTC. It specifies CATSDSPPPRTSGRRGEQFF.

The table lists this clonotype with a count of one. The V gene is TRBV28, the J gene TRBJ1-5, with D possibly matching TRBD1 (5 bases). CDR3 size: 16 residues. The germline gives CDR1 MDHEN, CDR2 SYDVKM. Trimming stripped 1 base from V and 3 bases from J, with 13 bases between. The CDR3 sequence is CASSLSRLGTNQPQHF. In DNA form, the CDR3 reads TGTGCCAGCAGTTTATCTAGGTTAGGGACCAATCAGCCCCAGCATTTT.

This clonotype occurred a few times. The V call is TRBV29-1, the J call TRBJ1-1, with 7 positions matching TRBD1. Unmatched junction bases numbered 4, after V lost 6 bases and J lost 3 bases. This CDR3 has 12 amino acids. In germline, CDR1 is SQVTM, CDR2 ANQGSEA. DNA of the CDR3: TGCAGCGTAGCAGACAGGGACACTGAAGCTTTCTTT. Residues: CSVADRDTEAFF.

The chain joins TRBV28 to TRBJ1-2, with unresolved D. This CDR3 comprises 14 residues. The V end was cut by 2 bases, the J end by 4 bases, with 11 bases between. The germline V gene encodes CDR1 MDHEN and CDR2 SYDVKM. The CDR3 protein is CASSLQPGTYGYTF. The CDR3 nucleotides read TGTGCCAGCAGTTTACAACCAGGAACCTATGGCTACACCTTC.

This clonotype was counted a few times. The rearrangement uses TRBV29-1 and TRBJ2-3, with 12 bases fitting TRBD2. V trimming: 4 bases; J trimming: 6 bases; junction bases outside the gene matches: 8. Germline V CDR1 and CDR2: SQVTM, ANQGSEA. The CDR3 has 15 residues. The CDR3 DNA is TGCAGCGTTGGCACTAGCGGGAGGAAGGGGGATACGCAGTATTTT. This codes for CSVGTSGRKGDTQYF.

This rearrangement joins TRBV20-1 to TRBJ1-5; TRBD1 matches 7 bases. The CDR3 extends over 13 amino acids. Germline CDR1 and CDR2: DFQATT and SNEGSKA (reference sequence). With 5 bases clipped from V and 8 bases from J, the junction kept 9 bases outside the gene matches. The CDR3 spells CSARATGSKPQHF. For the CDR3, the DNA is TGCAGTGCTCGTGCGACAGGGAGCAAGCCCCAGCATTTT.

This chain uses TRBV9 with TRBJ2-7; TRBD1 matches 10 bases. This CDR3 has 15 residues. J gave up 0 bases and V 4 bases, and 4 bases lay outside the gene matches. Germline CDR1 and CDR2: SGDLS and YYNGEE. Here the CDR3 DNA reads TGTGCCAGCAGCTCAGGACAGGGGGTCTCCTACGAGCAGTACTTC. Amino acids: CASSSGQGVSYEQYF.

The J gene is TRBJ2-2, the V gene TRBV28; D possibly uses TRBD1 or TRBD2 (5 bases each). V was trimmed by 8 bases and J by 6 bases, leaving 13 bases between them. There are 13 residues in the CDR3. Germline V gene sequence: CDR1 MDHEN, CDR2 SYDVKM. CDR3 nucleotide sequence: TGTGCCAGCGGGGACGATTTAGCCGGGGAGCTGTTTTTT. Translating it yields CASGDDLAGELFF.

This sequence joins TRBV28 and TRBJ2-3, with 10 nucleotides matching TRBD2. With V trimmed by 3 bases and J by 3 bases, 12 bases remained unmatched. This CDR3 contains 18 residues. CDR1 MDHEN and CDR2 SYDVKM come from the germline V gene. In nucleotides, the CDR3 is TGTGCCAGCAGTTTCCAGGGGTTCAGCGGGAGGGCGACAGATACGCAGTATTTT. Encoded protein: CASSFQGFSGRATDTQYF.

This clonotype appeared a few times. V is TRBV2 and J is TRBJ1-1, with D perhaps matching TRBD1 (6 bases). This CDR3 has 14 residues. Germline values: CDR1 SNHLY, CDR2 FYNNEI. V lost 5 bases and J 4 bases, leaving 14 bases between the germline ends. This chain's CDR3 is CASSKQGGGTEAFF. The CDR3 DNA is TGTGCCAGCAGTAAACAGGGAGGTGGCACTGAAGCTTTCTTT.

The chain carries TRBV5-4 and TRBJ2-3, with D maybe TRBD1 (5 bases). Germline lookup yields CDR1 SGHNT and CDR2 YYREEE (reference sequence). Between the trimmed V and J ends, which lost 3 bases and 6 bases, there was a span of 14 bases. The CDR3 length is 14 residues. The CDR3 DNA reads TGTGCCAGCAGCTCCGCCAGGGTGAGCGATACGCAGTATTTT. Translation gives CASSSARVSDTQYF.

The CDR3 DNA follows: TGCGCCAGCAGCCCCTACGGGACCGGGAGTGATGCAGATACGCAGTATTTT. Translated, it gives CASSPYGTGSDADTQYF. The rearrangement links TRBV4-1 to TRBJ2-3; TRBD2 might be the D (6 bases). V shed 4 bases and J shed 4 bases, with 21 bases lying between them. The CDR3 totals 17 residues. Germline CDR1 MGHRA, CDR2 YSYEKL.

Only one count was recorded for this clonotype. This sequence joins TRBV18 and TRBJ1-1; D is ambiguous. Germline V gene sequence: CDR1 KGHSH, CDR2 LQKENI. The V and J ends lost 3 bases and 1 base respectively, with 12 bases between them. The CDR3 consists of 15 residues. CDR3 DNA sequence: TGTGCCAGCTCACCTAAAATAAGTCAGAACACTGAAGCTTTCTTT. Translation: CASSPKISQNTEAFF.